The clone carrying this TCR beta chain showed up just a few times. Its matching antigen is unknown. The entry originates in a study of regulatory T cells in long-lasting Graves disease. General study points: Under persistent disease, TRBV28, TRBJ1-2 and TRBJ2-5 were used preferentially.

Time point reported: newly diagnosed GD, antithyroid drugs for less than 3 months. Construction of the TCR library relied on RNA isolated from PBMCs. V shed 4 bases and J shed 2 bases, with 18 bases lying between them. Per germline, CDR1 SGHRS and CDR2 YFSETQ. The CDR3 is made up of 16 amino acids. For TCR beta, libraries came from iRepertoire HTBI primers and Arm-PCR of CDR3 regions. As handled by the study authors: The study identified about 60 TRBV and approximately 15 TRBJ segments across samples. From the multiplex PCR reads, TCRdb called clonotypes with MiXCR, one entry per CDR3 protein. None of the V and J calls come from the authors' own analysis; TCRdb made them. The table includes hundreds of thousands of distinct CDR3 sequences, approximately 13% detected once. Another study also made use of these data, one on T cells in Graves' hyperthyroidism and ophthalmopathy. That paper states: The HTBI set primed first-round TCR CDR3 RT-PCR. The model's output predicted ophthalmopathy at a median of roughly 6.9 months prior to onset.

The receptor was derived from a man aged 30 to 45 with Graves disease. The sample here was peripheral blood mononuclear cells (PBMCs), taken at new diagnosis, from a patient treated with antithyroid drugs. This chain uses TRBV5-1 with TRBJ1-1; maybe TRBD1 (5 bases). CDR3 amino acids: CASSAGFPNINTEAFF. The CDR3 DNA is TGCGCCAGCAGCGCAGGGTTCCCCAATATAAACACTGAAGCTTTCTTT. The variable domain in full, completed from reference TRBV5-1 and TRBJ1-1, reads KAGVTQTPRYLIKTRGQQVTLSCSPISGHRSVSWYQQTPGQGLQFLFEYFSETQRNKGNFPGRFSGRQFSNSRSEMNVSTLELGDSALYLCASSAGFPNINTEAFFGQGTRLTVV.